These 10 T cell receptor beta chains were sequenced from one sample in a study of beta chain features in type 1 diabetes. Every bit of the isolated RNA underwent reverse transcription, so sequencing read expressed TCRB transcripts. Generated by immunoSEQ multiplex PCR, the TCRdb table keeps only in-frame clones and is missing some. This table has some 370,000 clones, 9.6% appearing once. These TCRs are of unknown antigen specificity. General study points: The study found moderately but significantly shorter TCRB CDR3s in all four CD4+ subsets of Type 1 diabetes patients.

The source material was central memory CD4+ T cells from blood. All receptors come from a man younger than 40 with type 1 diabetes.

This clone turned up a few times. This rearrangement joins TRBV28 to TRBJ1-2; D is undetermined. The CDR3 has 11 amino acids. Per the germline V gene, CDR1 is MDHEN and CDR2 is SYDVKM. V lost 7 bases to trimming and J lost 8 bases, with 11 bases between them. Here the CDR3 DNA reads TGTGCCAGCAAAATAGGGATCGGCTACACCTTC. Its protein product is CASKIGIGYTF.

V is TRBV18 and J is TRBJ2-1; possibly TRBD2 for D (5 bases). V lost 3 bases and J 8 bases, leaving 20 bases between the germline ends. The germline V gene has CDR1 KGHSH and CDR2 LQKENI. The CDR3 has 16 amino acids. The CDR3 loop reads CASSPRFGMGADEQFF. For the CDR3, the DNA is TGTGCCAGCTCACCTCGCTTCGGGATGGGAGCTGATGAGCAGTTCTTC.

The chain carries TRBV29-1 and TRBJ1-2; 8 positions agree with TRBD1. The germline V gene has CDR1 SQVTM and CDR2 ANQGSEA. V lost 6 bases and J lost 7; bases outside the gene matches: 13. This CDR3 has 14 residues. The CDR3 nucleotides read TGCAGCGTGCCCCACACCGGACAGGGAGGTGGCTACACCTTC. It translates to CSVPHTGQGGGYTF. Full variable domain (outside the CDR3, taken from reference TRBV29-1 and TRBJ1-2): SAVISQKPSRDICQRGTSLTIQCQVDSQVTMMFWYRQQPGQSLTLIATANQGSEATYESGFVIDKFPISRPNLTFSTLTVSNMSPEDSSIYLCSVPHTGQGGGYTFGSGTRLTVV.

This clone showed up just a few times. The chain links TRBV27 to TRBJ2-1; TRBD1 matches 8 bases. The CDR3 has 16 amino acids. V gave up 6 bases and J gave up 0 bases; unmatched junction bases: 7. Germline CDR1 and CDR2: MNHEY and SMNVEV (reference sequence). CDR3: CASRSGGLSSYNEQFF. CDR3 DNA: TGTGCCAGCAGGTCAGGGGGCCTGAGCTCCTACAATGAGCAGTTCTTC.

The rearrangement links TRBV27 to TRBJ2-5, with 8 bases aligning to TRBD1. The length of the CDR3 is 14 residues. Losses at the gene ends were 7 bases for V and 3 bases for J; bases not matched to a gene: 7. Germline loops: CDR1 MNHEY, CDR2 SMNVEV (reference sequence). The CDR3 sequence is CASTLTGGEETQYF. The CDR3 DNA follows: TGTGCCAGCACCTTAACAGGGGGTGAAGAGACCCAGTACTTC.

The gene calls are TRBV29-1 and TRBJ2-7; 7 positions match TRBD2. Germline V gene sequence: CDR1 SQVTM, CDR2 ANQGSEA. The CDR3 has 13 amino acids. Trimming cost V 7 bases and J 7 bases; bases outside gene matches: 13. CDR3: CSGRGGDSGEQYF. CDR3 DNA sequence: TGCAGCGGACGGGGAGGGGATTCTGGTGAGCAGTACTTC.

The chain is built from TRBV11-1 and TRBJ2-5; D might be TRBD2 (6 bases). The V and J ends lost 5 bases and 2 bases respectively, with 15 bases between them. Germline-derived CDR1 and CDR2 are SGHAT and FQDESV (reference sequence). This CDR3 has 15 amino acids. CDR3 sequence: CASSPIAAGQETQYF. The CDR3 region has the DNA TGTGCCAGCAGCCCGATAGCGGCGGGGCAAGAGACCCAGTACTTC.

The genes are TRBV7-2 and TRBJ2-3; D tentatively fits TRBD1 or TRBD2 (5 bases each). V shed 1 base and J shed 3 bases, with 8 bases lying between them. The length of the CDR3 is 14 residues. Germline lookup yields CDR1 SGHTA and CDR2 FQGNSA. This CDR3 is CASSLGDETDTQYF. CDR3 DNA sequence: TGTGCCAGCAGCTTAGGGGACGAAACAGATACGCAGTATTTT.

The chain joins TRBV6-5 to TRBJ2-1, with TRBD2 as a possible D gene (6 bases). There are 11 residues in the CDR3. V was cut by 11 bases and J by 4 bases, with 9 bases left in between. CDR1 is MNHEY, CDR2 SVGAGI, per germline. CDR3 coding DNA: TGTGCCGCTAGCGAGTACAATGAGCAGTTCTTC. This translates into CAASEYNEQFF.

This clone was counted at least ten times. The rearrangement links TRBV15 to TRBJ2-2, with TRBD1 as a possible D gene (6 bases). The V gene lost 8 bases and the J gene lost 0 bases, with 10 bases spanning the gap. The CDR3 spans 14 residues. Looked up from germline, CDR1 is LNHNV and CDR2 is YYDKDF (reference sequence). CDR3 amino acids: CATRRTANTGELFF. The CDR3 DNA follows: TGTGCCACCCGTAGGACAGCGAACACCGGGGAGCTGTTTTTT.